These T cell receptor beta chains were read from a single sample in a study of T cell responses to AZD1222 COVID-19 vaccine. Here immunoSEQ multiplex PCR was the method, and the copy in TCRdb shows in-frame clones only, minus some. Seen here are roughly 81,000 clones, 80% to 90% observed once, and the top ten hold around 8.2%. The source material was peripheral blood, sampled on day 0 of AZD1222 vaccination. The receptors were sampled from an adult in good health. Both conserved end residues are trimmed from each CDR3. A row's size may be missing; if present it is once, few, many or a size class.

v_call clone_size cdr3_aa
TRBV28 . ASSAAGQGQKLF
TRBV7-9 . ASSLWPVLAANEQF
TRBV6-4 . ASSPGTEGNQPQH
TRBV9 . ASSASSTSGSSYNEQF
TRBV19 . ASSISGRYQYEQY
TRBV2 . ASRETSGRQGKTQY
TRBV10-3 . AISEAGGGQPQH
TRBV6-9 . ARFPGLAERLPHNEQF
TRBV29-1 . GTSGGTGGYT
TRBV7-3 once ASSPGQGAYEQF
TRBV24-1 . ATSDEAGHGYT
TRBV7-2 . ASSLWSGIGTEAF
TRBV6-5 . ASSTDRGNTDTQY
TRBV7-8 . ASSSLTGSGGEKLF
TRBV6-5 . ASSYSYGSGTDTQY
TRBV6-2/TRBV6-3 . ASSSSGRAKTQY
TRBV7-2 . ASSFGVDSPYEQY
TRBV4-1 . ASSQAIDRVTEAF
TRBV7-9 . ASSLFGEQY
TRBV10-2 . ASSESGTGYGPQH
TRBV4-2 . ASSPRGGTEAF
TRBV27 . ASSIGLNNEQF
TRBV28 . ASSFKFGQTLYNEQF
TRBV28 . ATTGVSPYEQY
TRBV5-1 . ASSSVGETQY